Shown below are 16 T cell receptor beta chains from a single sample sequenced in a study of T cells in Graves' hyperthyroidism and ophthalmopathy. The CDR3 regions of TCR beta were amplified from RNA transcripts. HTBI primers were employed in a first-round RT-PCR of the TCR CDR3. Each CDR3 protein gets one entry after TCRdb re-called the multiplex PCR reads with MiXCR. The sample carries under 350,000 distinct CDR3 sequences, roughly a fifth recorded once. The sample comprised blood. Source of these receptors: a woman in her fifties or sixties with Graves' hyperthyroidism.

Many counts were recorded for this clonotype. The chain combines TRBV4-2 with TRBJ2-7; D unresolved. The V and J ends lost 0 bases and 6 bases respectively, with 9 bases between them. The CDR3 contains 13 residues. Per germline, CDR1 LGHNA and CDR2 YNFKEQ. CDR3 loop: CASSQDKWVEQYF. Written as DNA, the CDR3 is TGTGCCAGCAGCCAAGATAAATGGGTCGAGCAGTACTTC.

This clonotype was observed at least ten times. This CDR3 reads CASSTAGRNEKLFF. For the CDR3, the DNA is TGTGCCAGCAGCACCGCCGGGAGGAATGAAAAACTGTTTTTT. The chain employs TRBV7-9 and TRBJ1-4; D not resolved. The CDR3 consists of 14 residues. Germline assignment: CDR1 SEHNR and CDR2 FQNEAQ (reference sequence). With 5 bases removed from V and 5 bases from J, the gap between germline ends came to 12 bases. Filled out from reference TRBV7-9 and TRBJ1-4, the complete variable domain reads DTGVSQNPRHKITKRGQNVTFRCDPISEHNRLYWYRQTLGQGPEFLTYFQNEAQLEKSRLLSDRFSAERPKGSFSTLEIQRTEQGDSAMYLCASSTAGRNEKLFFGSGTQLSVL.

This clonotype was detected ten times or more. The V and J genes are TRBV6-1 and TRBJ2-1; TRBD2 agrees at 11 bases. Losses at the gene ends were 4 bases for V and 6 bases for J; bases not matched to a gene: 29. Germline V lookup: CDR1 MNHNS, CDR2 SASEGT. The CDR3 totals 23 residues. The CDR3 loop reads CASSVRSGMGLGIAGGPSNEQFF. The DNA for the CDR3 is TGTGCCAGCAGTGTTAGATCCGGTATGGGTCTTGGGATAGCGGGAGGGCCCTCCAATGAGCAGTTCTTC.

This clonotype has ten or more counts. The chain uses TRBV27 and TRBJ1-2, with 8 bases that match TRBD1. This CDR3 is 13 amino acids long. Unmatched junction bases numbered 5, after V lost 5 bases and J lost 6 bases. The germline V gene encodes CDR1 MNHEY and CDR2 SMNVEV (reference sequence). The CDR3 DNA is TGTGCCAGCAGTAATACAGGGGGGCATGGCTACACCTTC. This sequence encodes CASSNTGGHGYTF.

This chain uses TRBV7-2 with TRBJ2-2; TRBD2 matches at 12 bases. Germline V gene lookup returns CDR1 SGHTA and CDR2 FQGNSA. The CDR3 is 16 residues long. J gave up 5 bases and V 3 bases, and 4 bases lay outside the gene matches. Written as DNA, the CDR3 is TGTGCCAGCAGCTTCTCAGGACTAGCGGGGACCGGGGAGCTGTTTTTT. Translation: CASSFSGLAGTGELFF.

At least ten counts were recorded for this clonotype. J is TRBJ1-1 and V is TRBV28, with D tentatively TRBD1 (5 bases). Germline CDR1 and CDR2: MDHEN and SYDVKM. The V end lost 4 bases, the J end lost 11 bases, and 11 bases lay between the germline ends. The CDR3 runs to 11 residues. This CDR3 reads CASSSDSGAFF. The CDR3 nucleotides read TGTGCCAGCAGTTCCGACAGTGGGGCTTTCTTT.

The V gene is TRBV11-2, the J gene TRBJ2-7; TRBD2 matches at 7 bases. There are 17 residues in the CDR3. Germline V CDR1 and CDR2: SGHAT, FQNNGV. Losses at the gene ends were 4 bases for V and 2 bases for J; bases not matched to a gene: 14. CDR3 nucleotide sequence: TGTGCCAGCAGCTCCCTCGCGGGGCTAGCGGCCCCCTACGAGCAGTACTTC. Amino acids: CASSSLAGLAAPYEQYF. Based on the CDR3 plus reference TRBV11-2 and TRBJ2-7, the full variable domain is EAGVAQSPRYKIIEKRQSVAFWCNPISGHATLYWYQQILGQGPKLLIQFQNNGVVDDSQLPKDRFSAERLKGVDSTLKIQPAKLEDSAVYLCASSSLAGLAAPYEQYFGPGTRLTVT.

This clonotype came up many times. The chain carries TRBV7-9 and TRBJ2-7; D might be TRBD1 or TRBD2, each matching 5 bases. The CDR3 sequence is 13 residues long. Trimming removed 4 bases at V and 6 bases at J, with 13 bases between. Germline V gene lookup returns CDR1 SEHNR and CDR2 FQNEAQ (reference sequence). This CDR3 is CASSSSGTTEQYF. CDR3 DNA sequence: TGTGCCAGCAGCTCATCCGGGACCACCGAGCAGTACTTC.

Concerning this clonotype itself: A much larger clone lies a single base off, so this may be a read error. V usage is TRBV7-9 and J usage is TRBJ2-5; a possible D gene is TRBD2 (7 bases). V was clipped by 2 bases and J by 0 bases, with 10 bases between them. From germline, CDR1 is SEHNR and CDR2 FQNEAQ (reference sequence). The CDR3 is made up of 15 amino acids. This chain's CDR3 is CASSLKGGDQETQYF. CDR3 DNA sequence: TGTGCCAGCAGCTTAAAGGGGGGGGACCAAGAGACCCAGTACTTC.

The chain carries TRBV2 and TRBJ1-5; D ambiguous. The CDR3 covers 13 residues. CDR1 and CDR2 (germline): SNHLY, FYNNEI. Between the trimmed V and J ends, which lost 5 bases and 2 bases, there was a span of 7 bases. The CDR3 protein is CASSPNGNQPQHF. The CDR3 DNA reads as TGTGCCAGCAGTCCCAATGGCAATCAGCCCCAGCATTTT.

This clonotype was seen a handful of times. The V gene is TRBV5-1, the J gene TRBJ1-4; D remains ambiguous. Trimming pared 4 bases from V and 0 bases from J, leaving 13 bases between. There are 16 residues in the CDR3. CDR1 is SGHRS and CDR2 is YFSETQ in the germline V gene. CDR3 sequence: CASSRLSVTTNEKLFF. The CDR3 nucleotides are TGCGCCAGCAGCAGACTTTCAGTAACAACTAATGAAAAACTGTTTTTT.

Worth noting for this clonotype: A clone one base away is much larger, so this may be a read error. The V gene is TRBV6-1, the J gene TRBJ1-2; no clear D gene. Germline V gives CDR1 MNHNS, CDR2 SASEGT. The CDR3 contains 11 residues. Deletions cut 6 bases from V and 1 base from J, with 3 bases between. The CDR3, as DNA: TGTGCCAGCAGATATAACTATGGCTACACCTTC. This sequence encodes CASRYNYGYTF.

This clonotype has a count of ten or more. The chain has TRBV6-1 and TRBJ1-4; possibly TRBD1 for D (5 bases). V gave up 4 bases and J gave up 8 bases, with 14 bases separating them. Germline V CDR1 and CDR2: MNHNS, SASEGT. The CDR3 is 14 residues long. The CDR3 spells CASSGARAGEKLFF. The CDR3 DNA follows: TGTGCCAGCAGTGGGGCCAGGGCCGGAGAAAAACTGTTTTTT.

This chain uses TRBV13 with TRBJ2-2, with D possibly being TRBD1 or TRBD2 (6 bases each). The CDR3 has 17 residues. Germline loops: CDR1 PRHDT, CDR2 FYEKMQ (reference sequence). The germline V and J ends were trimmed by 1 base and 2 bases, with 14 bases remaining between them. The CDR3 region is CASSLEVGGLNTGELFF. CDR3 nucleotides: TGTGCCAGCAGCTTAGAAGTGGGGGGCCTTAACACCGGGGAGCTGTTTTTT.

This clonotype appeared a few times. The J gene is TRBJ2-7, the V gene TRBV10-3; possibly TRBD1 for D (6 bases). Deletions cut 2 bases from V and 6 bases from J, with 8 bases between. This CDR3 has 12 amino acids. Germline CDR1 ENHRY, CDR2 SYGVKD. CDR3 sequence reads: CAISENRVEQYF. CDR3 coding DNA: TGTGCCATCAGTGAGAACAGGGTCGAGCAGTACTTC.

Ten or more counts support this clonotype. The chain combines TRBV6-1 with TRBJ2-3; the match to TRBD2 covers 11 bases. Looked up from germline, CDR1 is MNHNS and CDR2 is SASEGT. This CDR3 comprises 14 residues. Trimming took 4 bases from V and 8 from J; bases not matched to a gene: 5. In DNA form, the CDR3 reads TGTGCCAGCAGTGGGACTAGCGGGTGGACTACGCAGTATTTT. The encoded protein is CASSGTSGWTTQYF.